The sequence of this TCR beta chain was determined in a study of T cells after yellow fever vaccination. Turning to the study itself: Low-cell-number fractions were prepared with SMART-Seq v4 Ultra Low Input.

Only a few counts were recorded for this clonotype. Template switching by 5'RACE produced TCR cDNA, adding a universal primer site and UMIs. Each CDR3 protein is one row after TCRdb ran MiXCR on the 5' RACE reads. The table has more than 75,000 distinct CDR3 sequences, 8% to 10% seen once; the top ten hold roughly 17%. CDR1 and CDR2 (germline): SQVTM, ANQGSEA. The CDR3 sequence is 11 residues long. Trimming shortened V by 2 bases and J by 1 base, and 2 bases separated the two germline ends. This sequence joins TRBV29-1 and TRBJ1-1; unclear D gene. The TCR sequence derives from a man aged 18 to 30 who received the YFV17D yellow fever vaccine. The specimen comprised CD8+ T cells not binding an NS4B(214-222) dextramer, sorted from PBMCs, sampled approximately 15 days after the first yellow fever vaccination. CDR3 protein: CSVEKNTEAFF. In nucleotides, the CDR3 is TGCAGCGTTGAAAAGAACACTGAAGCTTTCTTT.